The 17 T cell receptor beta chains presented below share a single source sample, sequenced in a study of T cell repertoires in cytomegalovirus infection. Using its own MiXCR run on the reads, TCRdb lists one record per CDR3 protein. This sample has roughly 630,000 distinct CDR3 sequences, with 20% to 25% found just once. Material: CD8+ T cells from PBMCs. Receptor source: a human donor in good health (CMV status not recorded). Some clones in this sample may be carry-over from other donors' samples.

This clonotype was detected only a few times. This chain uses TRBV6-2 or TRBV6-3 with TRBJ2-7; TRBD1 matches 8 bases. Per the germline V gene, CDR1 is MNHEY and CDR2 is SVGEGT. This CDR3 has 13 residues. V lost 8 bases to trimming and J lost 6 bases; unmatched junction nucleotides: 9. In DNA, the CDR3 is TGTGCCAGCGTGGACAGGGTCTCCGGCGAGCAGTACGTC. As protein: CASVDRVSGEQYV.

The V gene is TRBV7-6, the J gene TRBJ1-5; 11 nucleotides match TRBD1. Germline assignment: CDR1 SGHVS and CDR2 FNYEAQ. The CDR3 sequence is 18 residues long. Trimming at V came to 3 bases and at J to 0 bases, leaving 7 bases not matched to a gene. Written as DNA, the CDR3 is TGTGCCAGCAGCTTCGGGACAGGGGGTCCTTATAGCAATCAGCCCCAGCATTTT. This gives the protein CASSFGTGGPYSNQPQHF.

The genes are TRBV20-1 and TRBJ2-1; a possible D gene is TRBD2 (6 bases). The V end was cut by 5 bases, the J end by 0 bases, with 20 bases between. CDR1 is DFQATT, CDR2 SNEGSKA, per germline (reference sequence). There are 17 residues in the CDR3. DNA of the CDR3: TGCAGTGCTTCGCGGGGACTCGACGAGGGCTCCTACAATGAGCAGTTCTTC. Translating gives CSASRGLDEGSYNEQFF.

A single count supports this clonotype. The V gene is TRBV29-1, the J gene TRBJ1-2; TRBD1 might be the D (5 bases). V gave up 1 base and J gave up 8 bases, with 11 bases separating them. The CDR3 runs 12 residues. Germline V gene data show CDR1 as SQVTM and CDR2 as ANQGSEA. CDR3 residues: CSVEGRDAGYTF. The CDR3 coding sequence is TGCAGCGTTGAAGGCAGGGATGCGGGCTACACCTTC.

This clonotype was observed a few times. The chain uses TRBV15 and TRBJ2-1, with D perhaps matching TRBD2 (6 bases). Between the trimmed V and J ends, which lost 0 bases and 8 bases, there was a span of 17 bases. The CDR3 consists of 16 residues. The germline V gene encodes CDR1 LNHNV and CDR2 YYDKDF (reference sequence). The chain's CDR3 is CATSRDGGAPPDEQFF. CDR3 nucleotides: TGTGCCACCAGCAGAGATGGCGGGGCCCCCCCCGATGAGCAGTTCTTC.

This clonotype was detected ten times or more. This chain links TRBV27 with TRBJ2-2; no firm D call. V lost 6 bases to trimming and J lost 0 bases, with 8 bases between them. The CDR3 has 14 amino acids. The V gene's germline CDR1 is MNHEY and CDR2 SMNVEV (reference sequence). The CDR3 DNA sequence: TGTGCCAGCAGCTTAATCCCGAACACCGGGGAGCTGTTTTTT. The encoded protein is CASSLIPNTGELFF.

A few counts support this clonotype. The V and J genes are TRBV28 and TRBJ1-1, with D perhaps matching TRBD1 (6 bases). Germline V CDR1 and CDR2: MDHEN, SYDVKM. The CDR3 runs 12 residues. Trimming took 6 bases from V and 2 from J, leaving 7 bases between them. The CDR3 reads CASRDSNTEAFF. The CDR3 bases are TGTGCCAGCAGGGACAGCAACACTGAAGCTTTCTTT. Using reference TRBV28 and TRBJ1-1 for the parts outside the CDR3, the full variable domain is DVKVTQSSRYLVKRTGEKVFLECVQDMDHENMFWYRQDPGLGLRLIYFSYDVKMKEKGDIPEGYSVSREKKERFSLILESASTNQTSMYLCASRDSNTEAFFGQGTRLTVV.

This clonotype was observed a handful of times. This rearrangement joins TRBV5-1 to TRBJ2-2; D may be TRBD1 (6 bases). V lost 5 bases, J lost 6 bases, and 20 bases lay in between. The CDR3 runs 16 residues. Germline loops: CDR1 SGHRS, CDR2 YFSETQ. Here the CDR3 reads CASSGIGTPVPGELFF. The CDR3, as DNA: TGCGCCAGCAGTGGAATTGGGACACCTGTCCCCGGGGAGCTGTTTTTT.

This clonotype was seen only a few times. The chain is built from TRBV14 and TRBJ2-3; D could derive from TRBD1 or TRBD2 (6 bases each). This CDR3 is built from 18 residues. V gave up 3 bases and J gave up 5 bases, with 24 bases separating them. The germline gives CDR1 SGHDN, CDR2 FVKESK. The CDR3 is CASSHSGRWGAGEDTQYF. Here the CDR3 DNA reads TGTGCCAGCAGCCATTCAGGGAGGTGGGGGGCCGGAGAAGATACGCAGTATTTT.

Regarding this clonotype: With a much larger clone just one base away, this may be a read error. The J gene is TRBJ1-4, the V gene TRBV6-1; no reliable D call. Germline V lookup: CDR1 MNHNS, CDR2 SASEGT. This CDR3 comprises 14 residues. The CDR3 reads CASTPTEFNEKLSF. In nucleotides, the CDR3 is TGTGCCAGCACCCCGACGGAGTTTAATGAAAAACTGTCTTTT.

This clonotype was recorded at least ten times. V gene TRBV7-2 combines with J gene TRBJ2-1; 10 bases map to TRBD2. The CDR3 extends over 15 amino acids. Germline CDR1 and CDR2: SGHTA and FQGNSA. J was trimmed by 7 bases and V by 2 bases; bases with no gene match: 5. DNA of the CDR3: TGTGCCAGCAGCTTAAGCGGGGGGGCTCCGAATGAGCAGTTCTTC. Residues: CASSLSGGAPNEQFF.

The chain links TRBV23-1 to TRBJ2-5, with 14 bases aligning to TRBD2. TRBV23-1 is assigned to the ORF class and has an uncertain function. The CDR3 extends over 17 amino acids. J was trimmed by 1 base and V by 3 bases; bases with no gene match: 4. CDR3: CASSHQGLAGGQETQYF. The CDR3 DNA follows: TGCGCCAGCAGTCATCAAGGACTAGCGGGGGGCCAAGAGACCCAGTACTTC.

This clonotype was counted a few times. The V call is TRBV14, the J call TRBJ2-1, with D tentatively TRBD2 (6 bases). This CDR3 region has 14 residues. V was trimmed by 5 bases and J by 4 bases, leaving 12 bases between them. The germline V gene has CDR1 SGHDN and CDR2 FVKESK. CDR3: CASSTFGGYNEQFF. The CDR3 DNA reads as TGTGCCAGCAGCACATTTGGAGGGTACAATGAGCAGTTCTTC.

The chain has TRBV6-5 and TRBJ2-5; D is ambiguous. This CDR3 is 12 amino acids long. Trimming removed 7 bases at V and 2 bases at J, with 8 bases between. The germline CDR1 and CDR2 sequences are MNHEY and SVGAGI. The CDR3 is CASTGPQETQYF. CDR3 nucleotide sequence: TGTGCCAGCACCGGGCCTCAAGAGACCCAGTACTTC.

This clonotype came up a few times. V is TRBV29-1 and J is TRBJ2-7; D is possibly TRBD1 (5 bases). CDR3 length: 12 amino acids. Germline CDR1 reads SQVTM; CDR2 reads ANQGSEA. V lost 4 bases, J lost 2 bases, and 9 bases lay in between. The CDR3 protein is CSVGKTAYEQYF. The CDR3 bases are TGCAGCGTTGGGAAGACAGCCTACGAGCAGTACTTC.

Regarding this clonotype: Germline is not matched at one junction end, which may reflect a read error. The chain couples TRBV27 to TRBJ1-1; perhaps TRBD1 as D (5 bases). The CDR3 is 11 residues long. Germline-derived CDR1 and CDR2 are MNHEY and SMNVEV (reference sequence). CDR3 bases: TGTGTCAGCCGGGCGGGGGGTGAAGCTTTCTTT. Its translation: CVSRAGGEAFF.

The table lists this clonotype with many counts. The rearrangement links TRBV7-8 to TRBJ2-3; 9 bases map to TRBD2. Germline CDR1 reads SGHVS; CDR2 reads FQNEAQ. J lost 4 bases, V lost 1 base, and 6 bases had no gene match. The CDR3 is 16 amino acids. The CDR3 sequence: CASSLVGGGVADTQYF. CDR3 DNA sequence: TGTGCCAGCAGCTTAGTAGGCGGGGGGGTCGCAGATACGCAGTATTTT.